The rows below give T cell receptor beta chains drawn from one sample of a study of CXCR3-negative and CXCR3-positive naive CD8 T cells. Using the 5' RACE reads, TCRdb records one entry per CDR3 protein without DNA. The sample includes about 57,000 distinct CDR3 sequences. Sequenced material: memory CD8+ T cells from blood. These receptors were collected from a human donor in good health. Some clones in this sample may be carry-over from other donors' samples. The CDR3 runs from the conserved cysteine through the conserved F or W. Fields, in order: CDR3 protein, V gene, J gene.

CSVGVSSYNEQFF	TRBV29-1	TRBJ2-1
CASRDYDFSPMYGYTF	TRBV2	TRBJ1-2
CSPELAGGNNEQFF	TRBV20-1	TRBJ2-1
CASSYSTLLADSYEQYF	TRBV6-5	TRBJ2-7
CASSQDPAGVHTGELFF	TRBV4-3	TRBJ2-2
CASSLIFSGANVLTF	TRBV14	TRBJ2-6
CATRGGGDTYEQYF	TRBV28	TRBJ2-7
CASSYWLAGSEQYF	TRBV6-6	TRBJ2-7
CSVDTGALYGYTF	TRBV29-1	TRBJ1-2
CASSFPTHNEQFF	TRBV7-9	TRBJ2-1
CASSLVPDRGVHEQYF	TRBV7-9	TRBJ2-7
CASSLLGNLAKNIQYF	TRBV28	TRBJ2-4
CAGSYGGNTDTQYF	TRBV6-6	TRBJ2-3
CSVGTGVHGYTF	TRBV29-1	TRBJ1-2
CASSLWVDTQYF	TRBV28	TRBJ2-3
CASSFRGEEADTQYF	TRBV5-5	TRBJ2-3
CASSQGTKDIETQYF	TRBV4-3	TRBJ2-5
CASSGGRGLAKNIQYF	TRBV28	TRBJ2-4
CASTPGTAYNEQFF	TRBV4-1	TRBJ2-1
CASSLTGFEQYF	TRBV7-2	TRBJ2-7
CSAEGEESSYNEQFF	TRBV20-1	TRBJ2-1
CASSYWQGAMYGYTF	TRBV6-5	TRBJ1-2
CASSLDLAQPGYTF	TRBV7-8	TRBJ1-2
CSVPDRNTYEQYF	TRBV29-1	TRBJ2-7
CSAGPGLADYNEQFF	TRBV20-1	TRBJ2-1
CASSPYRNTGELFF	TRBV13	TRBJ2-2
CSTRGKAGEGGYTF	TRBV29-1	TRBJ1-2
CASSELGQGINEQFF	TRBV6-4	TRBJ2-1
CASSGRGPREQYF	TRBV2	TRBJ2-7
CASSLTAPSGGAETQYF	TRBV27	TRBJ2-5
CASSLADGREYF	TRBV7-9	TRBJ2-7
CASRVFYGYTF	TRBV6-2/TRBV6-3	TRBJ1-2
CASSGLAGGTDTQYF	TRBV11-2	TRBJ2-3
CASSLGQPSDEAFF	TRBV28	TRBJ1-1
CASSYAGIRGGTEAFF	TRBV6-2/TRBV6-3	TRBJ1-1
CSVAGQSSNEQFF	TRBV29-1	TRBJ2-1
CSAPTGGVEAFF	TRBV20-1	TRBJ1-1
CAWSEMVNTEAFF	TRBV30	TRBJ1-1
CSVVWQGFSPEAFF	TRBV29-1	TRBJ1-1